Below are 30 T cell receptor beta chains sequenced from a single sample in a study of T cells in Graves' hyperthyroidism and ophthalmopathy. RNA transcripts were the template for amplifying TCR beta CDR3 regions. RT-PCR in the first round (using the HTBI primer set) targeted the TCR CDR3. Using its own MiXCR run on the multiplex PCR reads, TCRdb lists one record per CDR3 protein. The table shows more than 500,000 distinct CDR3 sequences, with about 16% occurring only once. Sequencing used blood. The source is a woman in her twenties or thirties with Graves' ophthalmopathy.

This clonotype was picked up many times. The rearrangement links TRBV7-8 to TRBJ1-6, with D perhaps TRBD1 (5 bases). The CDR3 is made up of 16 amino acids. V lost 3 bases and J 10 bases, leaving 19 bases between the germline ends. Germline V CDR1 and CDR2: SGHVS, FQNEAQ. CDR3 region: CASSLSGGNTASPLHF. The CDR3 DNA is TGTGCCAGCAGCTTGAGTGGGGGTAACACCGCCTCACCCCTCCACTTT.

This clonotype showed up many times. The rearrangement uses TRBV20-1 and TRBJ1-5, with D uncertain. Trimming pared 3 bases from V and 6 bases from J, leaving 9 bases between. The CDR3 sequence is 12 residues long. Germline V CDR1 and CDR2: DFQATT, SNEGSKA (reference sequence). Written as DNA, the CDR3 is TGCAGTGCTAGCAGGCCCGGTCAGCCCCAGCATTTT. This sequence encodes CSASRPGQPQHF.

In the case of this clonotype: A much more abundant neighbour one base away suggests this may be a read error. The chain joins TRBV27 to TRBJ2-7; D may be TRBD2 (6 bases). The CDR3 contains 15 residues. Germline CDR1 reads MNHEY; CDR2 reads SMNVEV (reference sequence). V lost 2 bases to trimming and J lost 0 bases, with 11 bases between them. CDR3 in amino acids: CASSLTAGLSYEQYF. CDR3 coding DNA: TGTGCCAGCAGTTTAACAGCGGGCCTCTCCTACGAGCAGTACTTC.

This clonotype showed up many times. The chain is built from TRBV3-1 and TRBJ1-2; 7 bases map to TRBD1. The V segment lost 5 bases and the J segment 4 bases; nucleotides outside the gene matches: 7. In germline, CDR1 is LGHDT, CDR2 YNNKEL (reference sequence). The CDR3 sequence is 14 residues long. The DNA for the CDR3 is TGTGCCAGCAGCTTACCAGGGGGGTCCTATGGCTACACCTTC. This gives the protein CASSLPGGSYGYTF.

This clonotype was seen a handful of times. The V call is TRBV9, the J call TRBJ1-1; a weak D match, TRBD1 (5 bases). Germline V gene data show CDR1 as SGDLS and CDR2 as YYNGEE. The CDR3 is 13 residues long. Trimming took 0 bases from V and 6 from J, leaving 9 bases between them. CDR3 sequence (DNA): TGTGCCAGCAGCGTAGGGGCGACAGCTGAAGCTTTCTTT. The encoded protein is CASSVGATAEAFF. Filled out from reference TRBV9 and TRBJ1-1, the complete variable domain reads DSGVTQTPKHLITATGQRVTLRCSPRSGDLSVYWYQQSLDQGLQFLIQYYNGEERAKGNILERFSAQQFPDLHSELNLSSLELGDSALYFCASSVGATAEAFFGQGTRLTVV.

This clonotype was recorded a few times. The chain joins TRBV7-2 to TRBJ1-6; D is ambiguous. The CDR3 consists of 14 residues. V gave up 0 bases and J gave up 7 bases, with 7 bases separating them. The germline gives CDR1 SGHTA, CDR2 FQGNSA. The CDR3 DNA reads as TGTGCCAGCAGCTTAGCAACCAGCAATTCACCCCTCCACTTT. It translates to CASSLATSNSPLHF.

The V and J genes are TRBV7-2 and TRBJ2-5; D is unresolved. The germline CDR1 and CDR2 sequences are SGHTA and FQGNSA. The CDR3 consists of 13 residues. Trimming took 2 bases from V and 1 from J, leaving 5 bases between them. The CDR3 DNA follows: TGTGCCAGCAGCTTATGGGTCCAAGAGACCCAGTACTTC. This gives the protein CASSLWVQETQYF.

This clonotype was seen ten or more times. CDR3 loop: CATSRTFFDTEAFF. CDR3 DNA: TGTGCCACCAGCCGCACGTTTTTTGACACTGAAGCTTTCTTT. The chain combines TRBV15 with TRBJ1-1; D remains unclear. The CDR3 contains 14 residues. Deletions cut 5 bases from V and 3 bases from J, with 13 bases between. Germline CDR1 is LNHNV and CDR2 is YYDKDF (reference sequence).

The chain uses TRBV28 and TRBJ1-6, with a tentative D call TRBD1 (5 bases). The CDR3 extends over 15 amino acids. CDR1 and CDR2 from the germline V gene are MDHEN and SYDVKM. With 1 base removed from V and 5 bases from J, the gap between germline ends came to 9 bases. The CDR3 sequence: CASSLFAGNNSPLHF. CDR3 DNA sequence: TGTGCCAGCAGTTTATTCGCAGGGAATAATTCACCCCTCCACTTT.

The table lists this clonotype with a few counts. CDR3 in DNA: TGTGCCAGCACTGAAGGACTAGCGGGATTTTTAAATGAGCAGTTCTTC. Protein sequence: CASTEGLAGFLNEQFF. The chain employs TRBV5-6 and TRBJ2-1, with 12 nucleotides matching TRBD2. The ends lost 6 bases at V and 7 bases at J; junction bases unmatched: 11. Germline CDR1 reads SGHDT; CDR2 reads YYEEEE. CDR3 length: 16 amino acids.

The chain recombines TRBV19 with TRBJ2-7; tentatively, D is TRBD2 (6 bases). The length of the CDR3 is 14 residues. V shed 5 bases and J shed 6 bases, with 17 bases lying between them. In germline, CDR1 is LNHDA, CDR2 SQIVND (reference sequence). In DNA, the CDR3 is TGTGCCAGTAGTCTTAGCGGAGTTACATCCGAGCAGTACTTC. The encoded protein is CASSLSGVTSEQYF.

As to this clonotype: One end of the junction varies from germline; a read error may be responsible. The J gene is TRBJ1-1, the V gene TRBV18; tentatively, D is TRBD1 (5 bases). Germline V lookup: CDR1 KGHSH, CDR2 LQKENI. CDR3 length: 14 residues. The CDR3: CASSTDSLNTETFF. CDR3 nucleotide sequence: TGTGCCAGCTCAACCGACAGTTTGAACACTGAAACTTTCTTT.

This clonotype was picked up many times. V gene TRBV9 combines with J gene TRBJ2-7; TRBD2 matches at 9 bases. The CDR3 runs 14 residues. The junction had 6 bases not matched to a gene; V was cut back by 4 bases and J by 4 bases. Germline loops: CDR1 SGDLS, CDR2 YYNGEE. The CDR3 DNA reads as TGTGCCAGCAGCAGCGGACTAGCGACATACGAGCAGTACTTC. Residues: CASSSGLATYEQYF.

This clonotype occurred many times. The rearrangement joins TRBV7-8 to TRBJ2-7, with 11 bases lining up with TRBD2. The CDR3 is 14 amino acids. Germline lookup yields CDR1 SGHVS and CDR2 FQNEAQ. Unmatched junction bases numbered 0, after V lost 4 bases and J lost 1 base. The chain's CDR3 is CASSSSGRSYEQYF. CDR3 DNA sequence: TGTGCCAGCAGCTCTAGCGGGAGGTCCTACGAGCAGTACTTC.

Comment on this clonotype: A read error may produce the germline difference seen at one junction end. The V gene is TRBV7-9, the J gene TRBJ2-1; 12 bases fit TRBD2. The CDR3 consists of 12 residues. Germline values: CDR1 SEHNR, CDR2 FQNEAQ (reference sequence). This CDR3 is CASSSTSGSKVF. The CDR3 DNA reads as TGTGCCAGCAGCTCGACTAGCGGGAGCAAAGTCTTC.

This clonotype came up a few times. One end of the junction does not line up with germline, which may come from a read error. This chain connects TRBV18 to TRBJ2-2; D tentatively fits TRBD1 or TRBD2 (5 bases each). The length of the CDR3 is 14 residues. CDR1 is KGHSH and CDR2 is LQKENI in the germline V gene. The chain's CDR3 is CASSPASDTGEPFF. In DNA, the CDR3 is TGTGCCAGCTCACCAGCTTCGGACACCGGGGAGCCGTTTTTT.

The chain has TRBV20-1 and TRBJ2-7, with TRBD1 matching over 10 bases. There are 15 residues in the CDR3. V lost 5 bases to trimming and J lost 1 base; unmatched junction nucleotides: 8. CDR1 is DFQATT and CDR2 is SNEGSKA in the germline V gene (reference sequence). CDR3 in amino acids: CSALMVGQGSYEQYF. The CDR3 DNA is TGCAGTGCTCTAATGGTGGGACAGGGGTCCTACGAGCAGTACTTC.

This chain links TRBV27 with TRBJ2-3; TRBD2 matches at 7 bases. There are 15 residues in the CDR3. Germline V gene lookup returns CDR1 MNHEY and CDR2 SMNVEV (reference sequence). The V and J ends lost 3 bases and 2 bases, in that order; junction bases with no gene match: 5. CDR3: CASSFIGRDTDTQYF. DNA of the CDR3: TGTGCCAGCAGTTTTATAGGGAGGGACACAGATACGCAGTATTTT.

The chain recombines TRBV6-2 or TRBV6-3 with TRBJ1-1, with TRBD1 matching over 7 bases. The CDR3 runs 14 residues. V shed 6 bases, J shed 5 bases, and the junction held 9 bases outside the gene matches. The germline V gene encodes CDR1 MNHEY and CDR2 SVGEGT. As DNA, the CDR3 is TGTGCCAGCAGCCTGACAGGGAGTTGGACTGAAGCTTTCTTT. Protein: CASSLTGSWTEAFF.

This clonotype occurred many times. The chain has TRBV7-2 and TRBJ2-5, with 7 bases lining up with TRBD1. CDR3 length: 15 residues. J gave up 6 bases and V 1 base, and 8 bases lay outside the gene matches. CDR1 is SGHTA and CDR2 is FQGNSA in the germline V gene. CDR3 residues: CASSLGGTAFKTQYF. The CDR3 DNA sequence: TGTGCCAGCAGCTTAGGGGGGACAGCCTTCAAGACCCAGTACTTC.

A word on this clonotype: One end of the junction fails to match germline, which may point to a read error. The V and J genes are TRBV28 and TRBJ1-2; weak D call: TRBD1 (5 bases). The CDR3 sequence is 16 residues long. Germline V lookup: CDR1 MDHEN, CDR2 SYDVKM. DNA of the CDR3: TGTGCCAGCCGTTTGCCGGGGGGGAGCTCATCCTATGGCTACACCTTC. Its protein is CASRLPGGSSSYGYTF.

The gene calls are TRBV6-5 and TRBJ2-7; possibly TRBD1 for D (6 bases). Germline lookup yields CDR1 MNHEY and CDR2 SVGAGI. The CDR3 consists of 14 residues. Trimming cost V 0 bases and J 5 bases, with 11 bases left between them. The CDR3 nucleotides are TGTGCCAGCAGTTACTCGGGGGCCCACAACGAGCAGTACTTC. Amino acids: CASSYSGAHNEQYF.

The sample holds a few counts of this clonotype. The CDR3 bases are TGCGCCAGCAGCTTGGGGGGCTCTGGGGGCTCCTACGAGCAGTACTTC. Encoded protein: CASSLGGSGGSYEQYF. The chain couples TRBV5-1 to TRBJ2-7, with D possibly called TRBD1 or TRBD2 (5 bases each). This CDR3 has 16 amino acids. Trimming stripped 0 bases from V and 0 bases from J, with 13 bases between. Germline CDR1 and CDR2: SGHRS and YFSETQ.

This clonotype has ten or more counts. The chain has TRBV29-1 and TRBJ1-2; D remains ambiguous. Germline V gene data show CDR1 as SQVTM and CDR2 as ANQGSEA. The V end was cut by 3 bases, the J end by 6 bases, with 11 bases between. The CDR3 has 12 residues. CDR3 bases: TGCAGCGTTGACAGTGCTATTGATGGCTACACCTTC. It encodes CSVDSAIDGYTF.

The chain recombines TRBV9 with TRBJ2-2, with 10 bases matching TRBD1. Trimming took 4 bases from V and 3 from J; bases not matched to a gene: 6. The CDR3 covers 16 residues. Germline values: CDR1 SGDLS, CDR2 YYNGEE. CDR3 bases: TGTGCCAGCAGCCCTGACAGGGGGCCCTACACCGGGGAGCTGTTTTTT. This sequence encodes CASSPDRGPYTGELFF.

J is TRBJ2-1 and V is TRBV13; TRBD2 might be the D (6 bases). This CDR3 is built from 14 residues. Trimming removed 5 bases at V and 6 bases at J, with 14 bases between. Per germline, CDR1 PRHDT and CDR2 FYEKMQ (reference sequence). CDR3 sequence reads: CASSPGTEINEQFF. For the CDR3, the DNA is TGTGCCAGCAGCCCCGGGACTGAGATCAATGAGCAGTTCTTC.

J is TRBJ2-1 and V is TRBV6-5; D call uncertain. The CDR3 contains 15 residues. Germline CDR1 reads MNHEY; CDR2 reads SVGAGI. V was trimmed by 7 bases and J by 3 bases, leaving 16 bases between them. In DNA, the CDR3 is TGTGCCAGCACAGTTTGGGGTTCGGTCTACAATGAGCAGTTCTTC. As protein: CASTVWGSVYNEQFF.

The table lists this clonotype with many counts. V is TRBV6-1 and J is TRBJ1-1; the D gene is possibly TRBD1 (6 bases). V lost 6 bases and J 4 bases, leaving 12 bases between the germline ends. CDR3 length equals 13 residues. Germline CDR1 reads MNHNS; CDR2 reads SASEGT. CDR3 sequence reads: CASRRGRVTEAFF. CDR3 in DNA: TGTGCCAGCAGGAGGGGGAGGGTCACTGAAGCTTTCTTT.

This clonotype was seen only a few times. V and J are TRBV28 and TRBJ2-7; the match to TRBD2 covers 7 bases. Germline CDR1 and CDR2: MDHEN and SYDVKM. This CDR3 has 15 residues. J gave up 6 bases and V 7 bases, and 15 bases lay outside the gene matches. CDR3 sequence: CASMAREGLLLEQYF. The CDR3 DNA follows: TGTGCCAGCATGGCAAGGGAGGGACTACTACTCGAGCAGTACTTC. Full variable domain (missing parts from reference TRBV28 and TRBJ2-7): DVKVTQSSRYLVKRTGEKVFLECVQDMDHENMFWYRQDPGLGLRLIYFSYDVKMKEKGDIPEGYSVSREKKERFSLILESASTNQTSMYLCASMAREGLLLEQYFGPGTRLTVT.

This clonotype was counted at least ten times. The chain's CDR3 is CASSFGGSSPMLNTEAFF. The CDR3 coding sequence is TGTGCCAGCAGCTTCGGGGGAAGTTCTCCCATGTTGAACACTGAAGCTTTCTTT. This chain uses TRBV11-2 with TRBJ1-1; tentatively, D is TRBD1 (5 bases). Trimming pared 3 bases from V and 0 bases from J, leaving 20 bases between. Germline lookup yields CDR1 SGHAT and CDR2 FQNNGV. The CDR3 has 18 amino acids.